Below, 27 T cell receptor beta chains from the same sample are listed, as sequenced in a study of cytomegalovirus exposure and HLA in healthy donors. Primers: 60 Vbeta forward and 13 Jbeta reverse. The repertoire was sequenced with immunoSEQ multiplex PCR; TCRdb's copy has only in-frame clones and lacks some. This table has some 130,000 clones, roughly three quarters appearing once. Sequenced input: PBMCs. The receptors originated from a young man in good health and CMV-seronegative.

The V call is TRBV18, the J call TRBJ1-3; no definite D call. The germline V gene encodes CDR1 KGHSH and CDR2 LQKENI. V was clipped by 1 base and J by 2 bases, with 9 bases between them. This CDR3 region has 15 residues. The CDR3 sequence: CASSPRQEAGNTIYF. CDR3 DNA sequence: TGTGCCAGCTCACCACGCCAGGAGGCTGGAAACACCATATATTTT. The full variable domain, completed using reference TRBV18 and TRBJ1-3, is NAGVMQNPRHLVRRRGQEARLRCSPMKGHSHVYWYRQLPEEGLKFMVYLQKENIIDESGMPKERFSAEFPKEGPSILRIQQVVRGDSAAYFCASSPRQEAGNTIYFGEGSWLTVV.

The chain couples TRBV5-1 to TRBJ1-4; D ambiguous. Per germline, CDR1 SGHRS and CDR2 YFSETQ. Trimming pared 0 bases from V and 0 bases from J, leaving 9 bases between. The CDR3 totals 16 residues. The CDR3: CASSLGFSSTNEKLFF. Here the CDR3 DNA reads TGCGCCAGCAGCTTGGGTTTCTCTTCAACTAATGAAAAACTGTTTTTT.

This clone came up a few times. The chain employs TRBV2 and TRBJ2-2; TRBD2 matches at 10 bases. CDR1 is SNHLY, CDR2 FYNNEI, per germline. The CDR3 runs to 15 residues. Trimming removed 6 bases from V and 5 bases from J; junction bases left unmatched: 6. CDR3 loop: CASRGLAGVTGELFF. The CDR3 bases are TGTGCCAGCAGGGGGCTAGCGGGAGTTACCGGGGAGCTGTTTTTT. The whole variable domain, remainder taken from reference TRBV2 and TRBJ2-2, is EPEVTQTPSHQVTQMGQEVILRCVPISNHLYFYWYRQILGQKVEFLVSFYNNEISEKSEIFDDQFSVERPDGSNFTLKIRSTKLEDSAMYFCASRGLAGVTGELFFGEGSRLTVL.

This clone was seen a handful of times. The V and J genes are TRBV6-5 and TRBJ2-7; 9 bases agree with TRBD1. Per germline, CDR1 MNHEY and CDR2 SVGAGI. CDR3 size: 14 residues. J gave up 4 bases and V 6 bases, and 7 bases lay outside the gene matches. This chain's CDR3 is CASRVGQGTYEQYF. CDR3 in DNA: TGTGCCAGCAGAGTGGGACAGGGTACTTACGAGCAGTACTTC.

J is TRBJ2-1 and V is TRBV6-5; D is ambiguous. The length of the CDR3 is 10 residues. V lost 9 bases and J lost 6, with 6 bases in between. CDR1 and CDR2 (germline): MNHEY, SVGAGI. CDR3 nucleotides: TGTGCCAGTGGAGCCAATGAGCAGTTCTTC. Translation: CASGANEQFF.

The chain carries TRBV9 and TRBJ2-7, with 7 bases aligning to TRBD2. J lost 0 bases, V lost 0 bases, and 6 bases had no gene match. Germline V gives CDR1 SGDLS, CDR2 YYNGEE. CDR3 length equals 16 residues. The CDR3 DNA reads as TGTGCCAGCAGCGTAGACTTTGGCGGGAGCTCCTACGAGCAGTACTTC. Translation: CASSVDFGGSSYEQYF.

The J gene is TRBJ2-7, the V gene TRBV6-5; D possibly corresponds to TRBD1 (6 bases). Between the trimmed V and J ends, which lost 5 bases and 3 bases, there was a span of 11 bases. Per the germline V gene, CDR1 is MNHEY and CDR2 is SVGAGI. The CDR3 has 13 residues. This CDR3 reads CASSTGNNYEQYF. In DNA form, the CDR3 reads TGTGCCAGCAGTACAGGGAACAACTACGAGCAGTACTTC.

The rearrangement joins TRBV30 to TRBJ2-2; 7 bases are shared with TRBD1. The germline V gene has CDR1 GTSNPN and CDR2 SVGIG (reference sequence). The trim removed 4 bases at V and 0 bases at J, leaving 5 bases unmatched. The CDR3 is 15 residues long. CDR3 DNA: TGTGCCTGGAAATACAGGGGACCGAACACCGGGGAGCTGTTTTTT. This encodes CAWKYRGPNTGELFF.

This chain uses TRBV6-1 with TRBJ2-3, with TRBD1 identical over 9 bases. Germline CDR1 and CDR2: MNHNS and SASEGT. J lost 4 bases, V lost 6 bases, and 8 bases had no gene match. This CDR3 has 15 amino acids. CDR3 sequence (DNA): TGTGCCAGCAGCGGTACAGGGGGCTCCCCAGATACGCAGTATTTT. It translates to CASSGTGGSPDTQYF.

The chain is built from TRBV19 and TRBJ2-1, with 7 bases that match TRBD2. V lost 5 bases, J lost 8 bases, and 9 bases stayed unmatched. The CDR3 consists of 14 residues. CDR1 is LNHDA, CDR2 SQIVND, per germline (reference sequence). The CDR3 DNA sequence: TGTGCCAGTAGTGTGCGCGGGAGTAACGATGAGCAGTTCTTC. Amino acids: CASSVRGSNDEQFF.

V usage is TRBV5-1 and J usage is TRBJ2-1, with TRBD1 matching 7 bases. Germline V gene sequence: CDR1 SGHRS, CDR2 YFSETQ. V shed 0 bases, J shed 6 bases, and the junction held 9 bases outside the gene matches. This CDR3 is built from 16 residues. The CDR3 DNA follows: TGCGCCAGCAGCTTGGGAGGATCCCAGGGGGTCAATGAGCAGTTCTTC. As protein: CASSLGGSQGVNEQFF.

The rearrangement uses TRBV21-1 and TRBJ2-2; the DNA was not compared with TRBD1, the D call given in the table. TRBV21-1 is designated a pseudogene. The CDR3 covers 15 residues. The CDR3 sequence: CASSRDRVHPGELFF. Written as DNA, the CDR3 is TGTGCCAGCAGCCGGGACAGGGTTCATCCCGGGGAGCTGTTTTTT.

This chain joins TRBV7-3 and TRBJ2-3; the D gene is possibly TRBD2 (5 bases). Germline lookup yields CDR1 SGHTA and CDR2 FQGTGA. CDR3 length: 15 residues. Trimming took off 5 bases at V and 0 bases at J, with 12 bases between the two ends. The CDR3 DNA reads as TGTGCCAGCAGCCGAAGCGGAACTAGCACAGATACGCAGTATTTT. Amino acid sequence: CASSRSGTSTDTQYF.

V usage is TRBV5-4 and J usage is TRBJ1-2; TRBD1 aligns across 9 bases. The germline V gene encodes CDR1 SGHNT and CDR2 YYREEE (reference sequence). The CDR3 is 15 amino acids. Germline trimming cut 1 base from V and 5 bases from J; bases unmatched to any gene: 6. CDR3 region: CASSLWGQGLYGYTF. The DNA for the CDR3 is TGTGCCAGCAGCTTGTGGGGACAGGGTCTTTATGGCTACACCTTC.

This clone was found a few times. The CDR3 DNA reads TGTGCCAGCAGCTCGCGGGGTTCCGGTCAGCCCCAGCATTTT. Its translation is CASSSRGSGQPQHF. The chain couples TRBV6-5 to TRBJ1-5; the D is unclear. The ends were cut back, 6 bases at V and 6 bases at J, with 15 bases in the middle. The CDR3 totals 14 residues. Germline values: CDR1 MNHEY, CDR2 SVGAGI.

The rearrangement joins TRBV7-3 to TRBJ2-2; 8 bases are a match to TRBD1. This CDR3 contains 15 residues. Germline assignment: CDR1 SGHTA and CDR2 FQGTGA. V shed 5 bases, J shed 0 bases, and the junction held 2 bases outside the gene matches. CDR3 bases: TGTGCCAGCAGCCGACAGGGGCCGAACACCGGGGAGCTGTTTTTT. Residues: CASSRQGPNTGELFF. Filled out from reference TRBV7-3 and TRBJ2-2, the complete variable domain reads GAGVSQTPSNKVTEKGKYVELRCDPISGHTALYWYRQSLGQGPEFLIYFQGTGAADDSGLPNDRFFAVRPEGSVSTLKIQRTERGDSAVYLCASSRQGPNTGELFFGEGSRLTVL.

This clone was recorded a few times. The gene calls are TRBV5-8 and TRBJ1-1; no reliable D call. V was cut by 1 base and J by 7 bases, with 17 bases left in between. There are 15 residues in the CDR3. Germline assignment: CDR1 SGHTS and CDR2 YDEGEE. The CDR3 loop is CASSLSGFRNDEAFF. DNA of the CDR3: TGTGCCAGCAGCTTGAGCGGCTTCAGGAATGATGAAGCTTTCTTT.

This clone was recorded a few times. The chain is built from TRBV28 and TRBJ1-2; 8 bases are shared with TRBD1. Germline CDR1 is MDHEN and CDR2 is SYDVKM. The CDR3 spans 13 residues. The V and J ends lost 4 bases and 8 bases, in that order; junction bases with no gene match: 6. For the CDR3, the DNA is TGTGCCAGCAGTTCTCAGGGGGCGGAGGGCTACACCTTC. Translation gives CASSSQGAEGYTF.

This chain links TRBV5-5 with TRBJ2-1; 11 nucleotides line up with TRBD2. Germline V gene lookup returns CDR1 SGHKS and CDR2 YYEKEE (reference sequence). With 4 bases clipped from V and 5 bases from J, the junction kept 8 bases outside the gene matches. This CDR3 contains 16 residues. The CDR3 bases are TGTGCCAGCAGCAATTTAGCGGGAGGGTCCCACAATGAGCAGTTCTTC. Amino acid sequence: CASSNLAGGSHNEQFF.

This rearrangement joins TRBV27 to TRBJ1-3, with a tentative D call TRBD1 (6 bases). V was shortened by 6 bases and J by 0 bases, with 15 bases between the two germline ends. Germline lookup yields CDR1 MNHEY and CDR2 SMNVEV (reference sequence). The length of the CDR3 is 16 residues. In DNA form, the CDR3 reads TGTGCCAGCAGCCCCCGGGACATCAACTCTGGAAACACCATATATTTT. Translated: CASSPRDINSGNTIYF.

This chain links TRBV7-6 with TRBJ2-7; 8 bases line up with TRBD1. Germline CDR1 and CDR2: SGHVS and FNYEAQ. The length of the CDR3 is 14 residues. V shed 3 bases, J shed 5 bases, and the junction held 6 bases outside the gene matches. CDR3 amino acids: CASSFGQGSNEQYF. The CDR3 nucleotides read TGTGCCAGCAGCTTCGGACAGGGTAGCAACGAGCAGTACTTC.

The CDR3 sequence is CASSYRTGGNTEQFF. In nucleotides, the CDR3 is TGTGCCAGCAGCTATAGGACAGGGGGGAACACTGAGCAGTTCTTC. J is TRBJ2-1 and V is TRBV5-6, with TRBD1 matching 10 bases. Germline trimming cut 3 bases from V and 9 bases from J; bases unmatched to any gene: 9. The germline gives CDR1 SGHDT, CDR2 YYEEEE. The CDR3 has 15 amino acids.

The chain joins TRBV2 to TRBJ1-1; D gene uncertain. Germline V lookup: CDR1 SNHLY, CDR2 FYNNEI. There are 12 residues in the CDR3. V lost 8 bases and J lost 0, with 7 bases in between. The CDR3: CASGFLNTEAFF. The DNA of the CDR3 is TGTGCCAGCGGCTTCCTGAACACTGAAGCTTTCTTT.

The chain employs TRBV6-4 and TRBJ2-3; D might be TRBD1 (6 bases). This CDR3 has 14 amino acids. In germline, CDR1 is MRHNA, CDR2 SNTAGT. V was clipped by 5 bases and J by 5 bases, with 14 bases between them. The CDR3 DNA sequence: TGTGCCAGCAGTTTAACCGGGGACAAAGATACGCAGTATTTT. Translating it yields CASSLTGDKDTQYF.

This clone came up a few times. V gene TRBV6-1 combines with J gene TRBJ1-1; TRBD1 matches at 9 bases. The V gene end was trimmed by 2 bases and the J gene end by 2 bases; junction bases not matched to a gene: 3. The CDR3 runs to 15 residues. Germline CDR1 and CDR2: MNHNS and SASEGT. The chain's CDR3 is CASSEPGQGNTEAFF. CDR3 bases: TGTGCCAGCAGTGAACCGGGACAGGGTAACACTGAAGCTTTCTTT.

CDR3 amino acids: CAWTFAFSPYEQYF. The CDR3 nucleotides read TGTGCCTGGACTTTTGCGTTCTCGCCTTACGAGCAGTACTTC. The rearrangement uses TRBV30 and TRBJ2-7; unclear D gene. The germline CDR1 and CDR2 sequences are GTSNPN and SVGIG (reference sequence). V dropped 4 bases and J dropped 4 bases, with 17 bases sitting between them. This CDR3 spans 14 amino acids.

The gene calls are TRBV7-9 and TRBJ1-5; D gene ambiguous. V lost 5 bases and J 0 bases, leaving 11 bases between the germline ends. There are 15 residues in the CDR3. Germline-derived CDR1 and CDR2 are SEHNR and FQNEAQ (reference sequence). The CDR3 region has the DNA TGTGCCAGCAGCCCCCCGGGTAATAGCAATCAGCCCCAGCATTTT. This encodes CASSPPGNSNQPQHF.